This T cell receptor (beta chain) was captured by sequencing in a study of regulatory T cells in long-lasting Graves disease. Time point given: newly diagnosed GD, antithyroid drugs for less than 3 months. After RNA was extracted from PBMCs, the TCR library was made from it. HTBI primers from iRepertoire and Arm-PCR of CDR3 regions yielded the TCR beta libraries. TCRdb ran MiXCR on the multiplex PCR reads and lists one entry per CDR3 protein. In the table there are roughly 380,000 distinct CDR3 sequences, over 15% of which are singletons. The data were also submitted as part of a second study, on T cells in Graves' hyperthyroidism and ophthalmopathy.

The TCR sequence derives from a man in his forties with Graves disease. The starting material was peripheral blood mononuclear cells (PBMCs), obtained at new diagnosis, from a patient treated with antithyroid drugs.

The CDR3 region is CASSQDPGSNTGELFF. The CDR3 DNA sequence: TGCGCCAGCAGCCAAGACCCGGGGTCGAACACCGGGGAGCTGTTTTTT. The chain links TRBV4-3 to TRBJ2-2, with D maybe TRBD2 (5 bases). The CDR3 totals 16 residues. Germline CDR1 is LGHNA and CDR2 is YSLEER. Between the trimmed V and J ends, which lost 0 bases and 0 bases, there was a span of 8 bases.